The T cell receptor (beta chain) under discussion was sequenced for a study of blood T cell repertoires in COVID-19 (dated by TCRdb to 2018 to 2020). With respect to the entire study: Samples from collaborators originated in the United States, Italy and Spain and spanned both the acute and convalescent phases of COVID-19. The prospective study material was composed of cDNA or gDNA derived from T cells, B-cell-depleted T cells, or PBMCs. Subjects who had been exposed to COVID-19, were actively infected with it, or had recovered from it provided the deeply sampled blood TCRbeta repertoires that made up the dataset. A freely available public database, intended as a resource for researchers studying the immune response to SARS-CoV-2, is where the repertoires were released. The samples were drawn from the first 160 participants of the ongoing ImmuneRACE study and from 1,254 subjects provided by 6 global collaborators. Nearly every sample came with metadata listing a de-identified subject ID, COVID-19 status, age in years and sex. Where HLA class I and class II types were available, the types were taken from metadata supplied by the sample provider, not from assay-based typing. The study at large found these results: How much clinical and demographic metadata was included differed by source and by participant, and the metadata was provided uncurated.

Per the germline V gene (reference sequence), PRHDT is the CDR1 and FYEKMQ is the CDR2. Its CDR3 holds 16 amino acids, cysteine through phenylalanine. The read is trimmed to its CDR3 DNA, 48 bases read in frame from base 1. Trimming accounts for 3 bases at V and 0 bases at J, while the number of junction bases matched to no gene is 6. TCRbeta CDR3 regions were amplified from genomic DNA using the immunoSEQ Assay, a bias-controlled multiplex PCR. In the source study's methods: Within the assay, amplification of reference gene primers was used to estimate how many nucleated cells each sample contained. To quantify the absolute abundance of each unique TCRbeta CDR3 rearrangement, sequence reads were collapsed and filtered. For each sample, productive Simpson clonality was calculated as the square root of Simpson's diversity index over productive rearrangements. TCRdb carries this immuneACCESS record with in-frame sequences only. Its versions omit some clonotypes, under half of them owing to an unresolved V gene in the studies checked, with the rest unexplained. That table furnishes V, J and clone size, whereas the DNA furnished D and trimming. This sample holds some 200,000 clones; 86% were observed only once. The ten largest clones capture around 3.8% of the sample.

Enrolling through a virtual design, the prospective study's participants ranged in age from roughly 18 to 90 years and lived across some 22 United States geographic areas. Cohort assignment in the prospective study relied on participant-reported clinical history from a screening survey and a study questionnaire. In the prospective study, mobile phlebotomists collected whole blood, serum and a nasopharyngeal or oropharyngeal swab from each participant. Prospective study participants could optionally give additional blood draws and questionnaires over an approximately 2-month period. Blood samples from the prospective study were shipped frozen or at room temperature prior to DNA extraction. Notes on this clone: Its antigen is unknown. Base-call qualities are not available, and no considerably larger clone is one nucleotide away.

This chain is built from TRBV13 and TRBJ2-7; 9 junctional bases match TRBD1. Material: PBMCs or T cells enriched from blood (not recorded which). The TCR sequence derives from a woman aged 35 to 49 with acute COVID-19. The base sequence is TGTGCCAGCAGCTTTCTACCGGGACAGGGCTCCTACGAGCAGTACTTC. The resulting protein is CASSFLPGQGSYEQYF.